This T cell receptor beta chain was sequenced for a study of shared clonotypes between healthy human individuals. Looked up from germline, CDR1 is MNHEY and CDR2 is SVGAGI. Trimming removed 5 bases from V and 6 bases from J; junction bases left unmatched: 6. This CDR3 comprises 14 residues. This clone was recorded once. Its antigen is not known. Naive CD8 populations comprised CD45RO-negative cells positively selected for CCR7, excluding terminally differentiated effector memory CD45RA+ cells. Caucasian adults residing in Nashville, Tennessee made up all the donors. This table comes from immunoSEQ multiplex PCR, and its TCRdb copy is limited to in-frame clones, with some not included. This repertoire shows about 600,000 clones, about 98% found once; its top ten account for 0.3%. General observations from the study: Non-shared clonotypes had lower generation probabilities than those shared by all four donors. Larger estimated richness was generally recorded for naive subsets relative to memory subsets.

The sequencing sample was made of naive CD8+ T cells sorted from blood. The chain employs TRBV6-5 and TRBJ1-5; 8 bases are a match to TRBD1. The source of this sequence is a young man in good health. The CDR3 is CASSPDRGGQPQHF. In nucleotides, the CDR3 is TGTGCCAGCAGTCCCGACAGGGGAGGTCAGCCCCAGCATTTT.